This entry lists 24 T cell receptor beta chains sequenced from one sample in a study of T cell clonality in common variable immunodeficiency. General study points: Fewer deletions and N-nucleotide insertions were reportedly seen in common variable immunodeficiency TCR beta sequences.

No antigen has been identified for these receptors. TCRdb keeps only in-frame clones here, not all; method: immunoSEQ multiplex PCR. The listing records about 15,000 clones. Sequencing was performed on peripheral blood mononuclear cells. The receptors were gathered from a human donor with common variable immunodeficiency.

A note on this clone: The read halts 3 residues ahead of the CDR3 end, with the missing end drawn from the germline J gene. The chain carries TRBV6-2 or TRBV6-3 and TRBJ2-6; D may be TRBD1 (5 bases). Germline V CDR1 and CDR2: MNHEY, SVGEGT. This CDR3 is 15 amino acids long. Between the trimmed V and J ends, which lost 9 bases and 1 base, there was a span of 13 bases. This CDR3 reads CASNAQGSGANVLTF. The sequenced part of the CDR3 DNA is TGTGCCAGTAACGCCCAGGGTTCTGGGGCCAACGTC.

Turning to this clone: The CDR3 end falls 3 residues outside the read, so it is completed with the germline J gene. The V gene is TRBV4-1, the J gene TRBJ2-4; 7 bases are shared with TRBD2. The V and J ends lost 1 base and 8 bases, in that order; junction bases with no gene match: 17. The CDR3 totals 18 residues. In germline, CDR1 is MGHRA, CDR2 YSYEKL. The CDR3 spells CASSQGGLSGGGWDIQYF. CDR3 DNA, as far as it was read: TGCGCCAGCAGCCAAGGCGGGCTTTCGGGAGGAGGGTGGGACATT.

A note on this clone: The CDR3 end lies 3 residues beyond the end of the read and is filled in from the germline J gene. The J gene is TRBJ2-7, the V gene TRBV19; the match to TRBD2 covers 13 bases. V lost 6 bases and J lost 6; bases outside the gene matches: 8. Germline values: CDR1 LNHDA, CDR2 SQIVND (reference sequence). The CDR3 loop spans 15 amino acids. The CDR3 DNA, read in part, is TGTGCCAGTAGCCGCGGACTAGCGGGAGTCGGCGAG. This encodes CASSRGLAGVGE. The CDR3 in its entirety is CASSRGLAGVGEQYF.

By frequency, this clone is medium-sized. The read ends 3 residues before the CDR3 terminus; that terminus is restored from the germline J gene. The V call is TRBV7-2, the J call TRBJ2-5, with a possible D match to TRBD2 (7 bases). The CDR3 consists of 13 residues. From germline, CDR1 is SGHTA and CDR2 FQGNSA. V was pared by 5 bases and J by 5 bases, with 12 bases between. Incomplete CDR3 DNA: TGTGCCAGCAGCCCACAGGGAGGGGAGACC. Translated: CASSPQGGET. The CDR3, in full, reads CASSPQGGETQYF.

Comments on this clone: The CDR3 end is not reached by the read, which stops 3 residues before it; the germline J gene fills it in. The genes are TRBV5-5 and TRBJ2-1; 11 positions agree with TRBD2. Germline V gene data show CDR1 as SGHKS and CDR2 as YYEKEE (reference sequence). This CDR3 spans 15 amino acids. With 0 bases clipped from V and 9 bases from J, the junction kept 5 bases outside the gene matches. The CDR3 bases that were read are TGTGCCAGCAGCTTGGCCACTAGCGGGGGCGGTGAG. Its translation is CASSLATSGGGE. The entire CDR3 is CASSLATSGGGEQFF. The full variable domain, rest sourced from reference TRBV5-5 and TRBJ2-1, is DAGVTQSPTHLIKTRGQQVTLRCSPISGHKSVSWYQQVLGQGPQFIFQYYEKEERGRGNFPDRFSARQFPNYSSELNVNALLLGDSALYLCASSLATSGGGEQFFGPGTRLTVL.

A word on this clone: The CDR3 extends 3 residues past the end of the read, so its final part is completed from the germline J gene. V gene TRBV29-1 combines with J gene TRBJ2-7; TRBD2 agrees at 7 bases. Germline CDR1 is SQVTM and CDR2 is ANQGSEA. There are 15 residues in the CDR3. V dropped 3 bases and J dropped 2; count of bases not matched to a gene: 10. CDR3 bases read: TGCAGCGTTGAGGGTTCGGGCGGGGGAACCTACGAG. Amino acid sequence: CSVEGSGGGTYE. The CDR3 in its entirety is CSVEGSGGGTYEQYF.

Considering frequency, this clone is medium-sized. An end of the junction does not agree with germline; a read error may underlie this. Sequencing ends 3 residues short of the CDR3 end; the germline J gene provides the rest. J is TRBJ1-3 and V is TRBV2; possible D gene TRBD1, 5 bases. Germline assignment: CDR1 SNHLY and CDR2 FYNNEI. This CDR3 region has 13 residues. The CDR3 sequence: CASSRGSGNIIYF. Incomplete CDR3 DNA: TGTGCCAGCAGTAGGGGTTCTGGAAACATC.

Worth noting for this clone: The read is 3 residues too short to cover the CDR3 end, so that end is filled in from the germline J gene. V gene TRBV7-6 combines with J gene TRBJ1-4, with TRBD1 identical over 11 bases. This CDR3 contains 14 residues. Germline V gene sequence: CDR1 SGHVS, CDR2 FNYEAQ. The ends lost 5 bases at V and 8 bases at J; junction bases unmatched: 4. The chain's CDR3 is CASSPGQGEEKLFF. The DNA read from the CDR3 is TGTGCCAGCAGCCCGGGACAGGGGGAAGAAAAA. The complete variable domain, with remaining parts taken from reference TRBV7-6 and TRBJ1-4, reads GAGVSQSPRYKVTKRGQDVALRCDPISGHVSLYWYRQALGQGPEFLTYFNYEAQQDKSGLPNDRFSAERPEGSISTLTIQRTEQRDSAMYRCASSPGQGEEKLFFGSGTQLSVL.

Details on this clone: The read halts 3 residues ahead of the CDR3 end, with the missing end drawn from the germline J gene. The chain links TRBV20-1 to TRBJ2-1; perhaps TRBD2 as D (5 bases). Germline V lookup: CDR1 DFQATT, CDR2 SNEGSKA (reference sequence). The CDR3 is 11 residues long. Trimming left V 4 bases short and J 6 bases short, with 7 bases between. Incomplete CDR3 DNA: TGCAGTGCTACTAGCCGCAATGAG. Residues: CSATSRNE. The CDR3 in full is CSATSRNEQFF.

Concerning this clone: Read sequence stops 3 residues before the CDR3 end, and the germline J gene provides the missing end. The chain links TRBV11-2 to TRBJ2-4; D unclear. The CDR3 is 11 residues long. Trimming cost V 6 bases and J 7 bases, with 7 bases left between them. In germline, CDR1 is SGHAT, CDR2 FQNNGV. The CDR3 spells CASSQLNIQYF. The CDR3 bases that were read are TGTGCCAGCAGTCAATTGAACATT. Looking up the rest from reference TRBV11-2 and TRBJ2-4 gives the full variable domain: EAGVAQSPRYKIIEKRQSVAFWCNPISGHATLYWYQQILGQGPKLLIQFQNNGVVDDSQLPKDRFSAERLKGVDSTLKIQPAKLEDSAVYLCASSQLNIQYFGAGTRLSVL.

Note on this clone: With the read ending 3 residues before the CDR3 end, the germline J gene is used to fill in that end. V and J are TRBV9 and TRBJ2-3; 9 bases fit TRBD2. The CDR3 has 15 amino acids. Trimming at V came to 0 bases and at J to 4 bases, leaving 3 bases not matched to a gene. Germline V gene data show CDR1 as SGDLS and CDR2 as YYNGEE. CDR3 sequence: CASSVAAGGPDTQYF. CDR3 DNA (partial): TGTGCCAGCAGCGTAGCGGCGGGGGGGCCAGATACG.

About this clone: The read ends 3 residues before the CDR3 terminus; that terminus is restored from the germline J gene. V usage is TRBV18 and J usage is TRBJ1-2, with D tentatively TRBD1 (6 bases). CDR1 is KGHSH and CDR2 is LQKENI in the germline V gene. The CDR3 is 13 amino acids. Incomplete CDR3 DNA: TGTGCCAGCTCAGCCGGGACAACTCTCGGC. Encoded protein: CASSAGTTLG. The full CDR3 reads CASSAGTTLGYTF.

As to this clone: The read ends 3 residues early relative to the CDR3; the germline J gene fills the gap. The rearrangement joins TRBV6-1 to TRBJ2-5; D gene ambiguous. Germline CDR1 is MNHNS and CDR2 is SASEGT. The CDR3 loop spans 10 amino acids. The ends were cut back, 4 bases at V and 5 bases at J, with 2 bases in the middle. The CDR3 protein is CASSAETQYF. The DNA read from the CDR3 is TGTGCCAGCAGTGCGGAGACC.

About this clone: The read ends 3 residues early relative to the CDR3; the germline J gene fills the gap. The rearrangement uses TRBV5-3 and TRBJ2-4; tentative D call: TRBD2 (7 bases). TRBV5-3 is flagged as an ORF with uncertain function. CDR3 length equals 15 residues. Trimming removed 4 bases at V and 2 bases at J, with 13 bases between. The CDR3 loop reads CARSRGGGTKNIQYF. The sequenced CDR3 bases are TGTGCCAGAAGCCGAGGGGGGGGTACCAAAAACATT.

Points on this clone: The read is 3 residues too short to cover the CDR3 end, so that end is filled in from the germline J gene. The genes are TRBV29-1 and TRBJ1-3; D uncertain. The CDR3 has 11 amino acids. The germline V and J ends were trimmed by 6 bases and 4 bases, with 7 bases remaining between them. CDR1 is SQVTM and CDR2 is ANQGSEA in the germline V gene. CDR3 bases read: TGCAGCGTAGACTCCGGAAACACC. Its translation: CSVDSGNT. The complete CDR3 sequence is CSVDSGNTIYF. The variable domain in full, completed from reference TRBV29-1 and TRBJ1-3, reads SAVISQKPSRDICQRGTSLTIQCQVDSQVTMMFWYRQQPGQSLTLIATANQGSEATYESGFVIDKFPISRPNLTFSTLTVSNMSPEDSSIYLCSVDSGNTIYFGEGSWLTVV.

Considering frequency, this clone is medium-sized. The read comes to an end 3 residues before the CDR3 does, leaving the germline J gene to fill in the end. The chain employs TRBV30 and TRBJ2-2; 8 nucleotides match TRBD2. The CDR3 contains 15 residues. Germline CDR1 is GTSNPN and CDR2 is SVGIG (reference sequence). The V segment lost 5 bases and the J segment 0 bases; nucleotides outside the gene matches: 5. The CDR3 bases that were read are TGTGCCTGGGGAGCGGGGGTTACGAACACCGGGGAG. Translation gives CAWGAGVTNTGE. The entire CDR3 protein reads CAWGAGVTNTGELFF.

To note about this clone: The read ends 3 residues shy of where the CDR3 ends; the end is completed using the germline J gene. V gene TRBV20-1 combines with J gene TRBJ2-2; 11 bases agree with TRBD1. CDR1 and CDR2 from the germline V gene are DFQATT and SNEGSKA (reference sequence). V trimming: 1 base; J trimming: 5 bases; junction bases outside the gene matches: 6. The CDR3 length is 16 residues. The CDR3 DNA, read in part, is TGCAGTGCTAGAGTAATGGACAGGGGGCTTACCGGGGAG. Protein product: CSARVMDRGLTGE. The CDR3 in full is CSARVMDRGLTGELFF.

A note on this clone: The read halts 3 residues ahead of the CDR3 end, with the missing end drawn from the germline J gene. V gene TRBV7-9 combines with J gene TRBJ2-7; 7 positions match TRBD1. CDR3 length: 15 residues. CDR1 and CDR2 from the germline V gene are SEHNR and FQNEAQ (reference sequence). The ends lost 5 bases at V and 6 bases at J; junction bases unmatched: 13. This CDR3 is CASSRFTGVEGEQYF. CDR3 DNA, as far as it was read: TGTGCCAGCAGCAGGTTTACAGGGGTCGAAGGCGAG.

Notes on this clone: The read ends 3 residues before the CDR3 terminus; that terminus is restored from the germline J gene. The gene calls are TRBV5-6 and TRBJ2-5; 11 bases fit TRBD1. The CDR3 loop spans 15 amino acids. The J segment lost 4 bases and the V segment lost 4 bases, leaving 6 bases of the junction unmatched. The germline gives CDR1 SGHDT, CDR2 YYEEEE. CDR3 sequence: CASSHPGTGGETQYF. The CDR3 bases that were read are TGTGCCAGCAGCCACCCCGGGACAGGGGGAGAGACC.

On this clone itself: Read data end 3 residues before the CDR3 end; the end is taken from the germline J gene. The V and J genes are TRBV18 and TRBJ1-4, with 7 positions matching TRBD1. After removal of 1 base from V and 7 bases from J, the junction contained 3 bases not matched to a gene. The germline CDR1 and CDR2 sequences are KGHSH and LQKENI. This CDR3 is 14 amino acids long. Partial CDR3 DNA: TGTGCCAGCTCACCACAGGGGGCTGGTGAAAAA. This translates into CASSPQGAGEK. The whole CDR3 reads CASSPQGAGEKLFF.

Partial CDR3 DNA: TGCGCCAGCACCGTCGGGGAGACC. Its protein product is CASTVGET. The full CDR3 protein reads CASTVGETQYF. The J gene is TRBJ2-5, the V gene TRBV5-1; D unresolved. The read ends 3 residues before the CDR3 terminus; that terminus is restored from the germline J gene. The germline V gene encodes CDR1 SGHRS and CDR2 YFSETQ. This CDR3 comprises 11 residues. V dropped 6 bases and J dropped 5 bases, with 8 bases sitting between them.

For this clone: The read falls 3 residues short of the CDR3 end, and the missing part is taken from the germline J gene. The genes are TRBV19 and TRBJ2-7; the D gene could be TRBD1 or TRBD2 (7 bases each). V was trimmed by 7 bases and J by 3 bases, leaving 19 bases between them. The CDR3 loop spans 15 amino acids. CDR1 and CDR2 (germline): LNHDA, SQIVND (reference sequence). CDR3 DNA, as far as it was read: TGTGCCAGTAAGGGGGCGGCGGGAGTAGGCTACGAG. It is translated as CASKGAAGVGYE. The entire CDR3 sequence reads CASKGAAGVGYEQYF.

Points on this clone: The observed sequence ends 3 residues before the CDR3 terminus, with the missing tail filled in from the germline J gene. The chain has TRBV18 and TRBJ2-3; D is undetermined. The CDR3 is made up of 15 amino acids. Germline CDR1 and CDR2: KGHSH and LQKENI. Trimming shortened V by 3 bases and J by 2 bases, and 12 bases separated the two germline ends. The sequenced CDR3 bases are TGTGCCAGCTCACCCTCAAGGGTGGTCACAGATACG. Its protein product is CASSPSRVVTDT. The whole CDR3 region reads CASSPSRVVTDTQYF.

This clone is identified as medium-sized from frequency. The read gets to within 3 residues of the CDR3 end, and the germline J gene fills in the rest. J is TRBJ2-5 and V is TRBV18, with D unresolved. There are 13 residues in the CDR3. Germline V lookup: CDR1 KGHSH, CDR2 LQKENI. With 4 bases removed from V and 1 base from J, the gap between germline ends came to 7 bases. The sequenced part of the CDR3 DNA is TGTGCCAGCTCACAGGCCCCCCAAGAGACC. It is translated as CASSQAPQET. The CDR3 reads in full as CASSQAPQETQYF.